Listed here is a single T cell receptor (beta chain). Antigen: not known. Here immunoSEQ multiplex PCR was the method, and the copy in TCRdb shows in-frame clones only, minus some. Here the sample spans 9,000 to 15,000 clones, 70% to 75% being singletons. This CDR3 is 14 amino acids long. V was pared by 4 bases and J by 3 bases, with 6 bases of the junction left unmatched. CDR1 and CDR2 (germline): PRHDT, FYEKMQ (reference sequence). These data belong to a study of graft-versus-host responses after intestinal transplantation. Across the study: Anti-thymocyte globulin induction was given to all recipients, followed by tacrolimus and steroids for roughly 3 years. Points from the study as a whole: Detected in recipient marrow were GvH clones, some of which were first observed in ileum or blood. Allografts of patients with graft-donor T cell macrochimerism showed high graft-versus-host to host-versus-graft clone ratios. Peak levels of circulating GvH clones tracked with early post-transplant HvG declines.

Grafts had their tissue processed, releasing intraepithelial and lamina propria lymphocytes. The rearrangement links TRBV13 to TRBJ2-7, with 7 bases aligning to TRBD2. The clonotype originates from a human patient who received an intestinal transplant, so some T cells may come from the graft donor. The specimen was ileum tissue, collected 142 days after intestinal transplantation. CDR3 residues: CASSWTGRNYEQYF. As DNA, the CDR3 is TGTGCCAGCAGCTGGACCGGGAGGAACTACGAGCAGTACTTC.